These T cell receptor beta chains were read from a single sample in a study of blood T cell repertoires in COVID-19. Sequencing used immunoSEQ multiplex PCR; TCRdb keeps in-frame clones, though not all of them. The repertoire includes roughly 170,000 clones, approximately 85% of them detected once, and about 1.2% sits in the top ten. The sample comprised peripheral blood. The receptors were gathered from a man aged 55 to 70 who had recovered from COVID-19. Both conserved end residues are part of each CDR3. The D gene is left open where the match is weak.

>TRBV11-2|TRBD1|TRBJ1-4
CASSRDRVRREKLFF
>TRBV19|TRBD2|TRBJ2-2
CASSPRGGAGELFF
>TRBV4-2|TRBD2|TRBJ2-3
CASSQARAGGTDTQYF
>TRBV6-6|TRBD1|TRBJ1-1
CASSYPRDRSNTEAFF
>TRBV7-2|TRBD1|TRBJ1-2
CASSLEGTGAGGYTF
>TRBV5-5|TRBD1|TRBJ1-2
CASSSKAGQGANYGYTF
>TRBV6-2/TRBV6-3|TRBD1|TRBJ2-7
CASSRRGPGPYEQYF
>TRBV5-1|TRBD1|TRBJ1-2
CASRRAGGSYGYTF
>TRBV19|-|TRBJ1-1
CASTYRGTGDTEAFF
>TRBV18|-|TRBJ2-1
CASSSTGGHEQFF
>TRBV24-1|-|TRBJ2-2
CATAEGVTGELFF
>TRBV7-3|-|TRBJ2-2
CASSPHYSGELFF
>TRBV5-1|-|TRBJ2-7
CASSLAQGFNEQYF
>TRBV25-1|TRBD1|TRBJ1-5
CASNWTGGNQPQHF
>TRBV12-1|-|TRBJ2-7
CASSPDRGQVSYEQYF
>TRBV18|-|TRBJ2-5
CASSVTLEQETQYF
>TRBV9|-|TRBJ1-6
CASSARDPGGALHF
>TRBV14|-|TRBJ1-1
CASSPRSKSEAFF
>TRBV11-3|-|TRBJ2-3
CASSPSTGYQTDTQYF
>TRBV6-6|TRBD1|TRBJ2-5
CASSSTGGGKKETQYF
>TRBV27|-|TRBJ2-2
CASSLKGLQDRTGELFF
>TRBV5-4|TRBD1|TRBJ2-1
CASRNYTGDEQFF
>TRBV5-4|TRBD1|TRBJ2-7
CASSGRDSSYEQYF
>TRBV10-3|-|TRBJ1-1
CAIMSSSSTEAFF
>TRBV30|-|TRBJ1-2
CAWEGVDYGYTF
>TRBV7-7|TRBD1|TRBJ2-2
CASSEGQGYTGELFF
>TRBV4-1|-|TRBJ1-1
CASSQGLRATEAFF
>TRBV3-1/TRBV3-2|TRBD2|TRBJ2-1
CASSHGGGASYNEQFF